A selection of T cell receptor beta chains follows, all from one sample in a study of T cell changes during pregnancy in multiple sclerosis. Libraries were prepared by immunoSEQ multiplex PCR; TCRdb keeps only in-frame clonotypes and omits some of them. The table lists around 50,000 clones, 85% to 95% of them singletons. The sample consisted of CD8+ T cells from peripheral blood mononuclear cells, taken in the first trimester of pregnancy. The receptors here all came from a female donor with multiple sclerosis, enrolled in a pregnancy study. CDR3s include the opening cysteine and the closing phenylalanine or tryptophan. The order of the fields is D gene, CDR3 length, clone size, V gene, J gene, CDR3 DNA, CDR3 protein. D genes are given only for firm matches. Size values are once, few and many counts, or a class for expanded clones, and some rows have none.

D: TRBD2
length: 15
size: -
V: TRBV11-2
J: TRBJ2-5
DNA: TGTGCCAGCAGTTTGGGGACTAGCGGCCAAGAGACCCAGTACTTC
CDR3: CASSLGTSGQETQYF

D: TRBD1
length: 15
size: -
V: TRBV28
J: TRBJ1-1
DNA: TGTGCCAGCAGTATCAAGGGGGCGCGGAGCACTGAAGCTTTCTTT
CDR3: CASSIKGARSTEAFF

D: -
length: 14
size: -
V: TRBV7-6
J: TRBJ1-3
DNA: TGTGCCAGCAGCTTCGGAGGCTCTGGAAACACCATATATTTT
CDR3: CASSFGGSGNTIYF

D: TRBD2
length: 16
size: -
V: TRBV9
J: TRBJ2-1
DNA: TGTGCCAGCAGCCCACACGACGGGAGGGCGTTGAATGAGCAGTTCTTC
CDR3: CASSPHDGRALNEQFF

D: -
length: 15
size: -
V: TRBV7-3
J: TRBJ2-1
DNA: TGTGCCAGCAGCTTATCGGGAAGCTCCTACAATGAGCAGTTCTTC
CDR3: CASSLSGSSYNEQFF

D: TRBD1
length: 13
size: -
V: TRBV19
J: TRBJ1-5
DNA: TGTGCCAGTGCCAGACAGGGGAATCAGCCCCAGCATTTT
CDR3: CASARQGNQPQHF

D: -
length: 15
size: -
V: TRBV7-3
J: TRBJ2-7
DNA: TGCGCCAGCAGCCAAGAATCGGGGGGCGCCTACGAGCAGTACTTC
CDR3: CASSQESGGAYEQYF

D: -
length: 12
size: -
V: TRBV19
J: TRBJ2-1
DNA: TGTGCCAGTGCCTGGAGGGGCAAAGAGCAGTTCTTC
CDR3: CASAWRGKEQFF

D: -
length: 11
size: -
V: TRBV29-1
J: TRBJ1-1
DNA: TGCAGCGTTGAAGGTAGGAGTGAAGCTTTCTTT
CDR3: CSVEGRSEAFF

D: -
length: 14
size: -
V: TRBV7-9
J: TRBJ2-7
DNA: TGTGCCAGCAGCTTCGAGGGAAGAAACTACGAGCAGTACTTC
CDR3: CASSFEGRNYEQYF

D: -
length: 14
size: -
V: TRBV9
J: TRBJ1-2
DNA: TGTGCCAGCAGCGTGACGTCGGGAAACTATGGCTACACCTTC
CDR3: CASSVTSGNYGYTF

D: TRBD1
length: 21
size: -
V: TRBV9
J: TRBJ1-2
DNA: TGTGCCAGCAGCGACAGCTGGGTTATACGACAGGGGGAAGAGGGTAACTATGGCTACACCTTC
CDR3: CASSDSWVIRQGEEGNYGYTF

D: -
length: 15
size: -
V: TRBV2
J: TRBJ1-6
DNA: TGTGCCAGCAGTCCGGACAGCTCCTATAATTCACCCCTCCACTTT
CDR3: CASSPDSSYNSPLHF

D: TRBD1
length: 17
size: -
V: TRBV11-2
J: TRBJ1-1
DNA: TGTGCCAGCAGCTGGGGCCCCCGGGACAGGGACATATCTGGAGCTTTCTTT
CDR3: CASSWGPRDRDISGAFF

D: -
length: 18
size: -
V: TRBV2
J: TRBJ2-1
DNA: TGTGCCAGCAGTGGCTCACTCGAGGCAGCTTCCCTCAACAATGAGCAGTTCTTC
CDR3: CASSGSLEAASLNNEQFF

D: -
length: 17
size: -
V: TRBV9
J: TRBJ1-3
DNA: TGTGCCAGCAGCGGGTCTGGCCCCAGGGACTCTGGAAACACCATATATTTT
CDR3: CASSGSGPRDSGNTIYF

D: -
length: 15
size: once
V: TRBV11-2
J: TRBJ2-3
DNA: TGTGCCAGCAGCTTAACCAGGGGAGGGAGAGATACGCAGTATTTT
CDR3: CASSLTRGGRDTQYF

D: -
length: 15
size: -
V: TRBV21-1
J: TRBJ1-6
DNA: TGTGCCAGCAGCAAAGACAGGGCCTATAATTCACCCCTCCACTTT
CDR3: CASSKDRAYNSPLHF

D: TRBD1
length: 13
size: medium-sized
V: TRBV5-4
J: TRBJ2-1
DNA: TGTGCCAGCAGAAGGGACAGTTACAATGAGCAGTTCTTC
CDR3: CASRRDSYNEQFF

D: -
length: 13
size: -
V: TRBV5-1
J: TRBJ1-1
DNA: TGCGCCAGCAGGCTAGAGCGGAACACTGAAGCTTTCTTT
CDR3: CASRLERNTEAFF

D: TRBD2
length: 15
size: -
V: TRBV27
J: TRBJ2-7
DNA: TGTGCCAGCAGTTTCGTGGTAGCGGGCTCCTACGAGCAGTACTTC
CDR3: CASSFVVAGSYEQYF

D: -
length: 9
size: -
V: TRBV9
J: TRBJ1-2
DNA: TGTGCCAGCAGCGCCCCTTATACCTTC
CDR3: CASSAPYTF

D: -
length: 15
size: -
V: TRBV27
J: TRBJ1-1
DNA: TGTGCCAGCAGTTTATCGAAGGCAGGGGACACTGAAGCTTTCTTT
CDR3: CASSLSKAGDTEAFF

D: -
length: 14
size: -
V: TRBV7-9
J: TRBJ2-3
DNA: TGTGCCAGCAGCTTAGTCGCGGGGTTAGATACGCAGTATTTT
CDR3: CASSLVAGLDTQYF

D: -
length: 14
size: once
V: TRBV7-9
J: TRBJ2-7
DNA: TGTGCCAGCAGCCTCCGGGACAAGACCTACGAGCAGTACTTC
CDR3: CASSLRDKTYEQYF

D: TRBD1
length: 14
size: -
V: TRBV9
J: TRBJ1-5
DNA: TGTGCCAGCAGCACAGGGGGAGACAATCAGCCCCAGCATTTT
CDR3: CASSTGGDNQPQHF

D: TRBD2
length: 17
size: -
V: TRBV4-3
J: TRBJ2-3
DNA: TGCGCCAGCAGCCAAGATCAAGCGGGGGCTACCACAGATACGCAGTATTTT
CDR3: CASSQDQAGATTDTQYF

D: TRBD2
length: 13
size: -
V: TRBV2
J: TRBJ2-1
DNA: TGTGCCCTTGAGGTAGCGGGAGTTGGCGAGCAGTTCTTC
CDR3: CALEVAGVGEQFF

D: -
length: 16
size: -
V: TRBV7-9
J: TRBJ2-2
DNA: TGTGCCAGCAGACCCCGCCAGAGGACGAACACCGGGGAGCTGTTTTTT
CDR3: CASRPRQRTNTGELFF

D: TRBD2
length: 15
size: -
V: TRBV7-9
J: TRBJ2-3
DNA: TGTGCCAGCAGCCCGGGACTAGCTCCCACAGATACGCAGTATTTT
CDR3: CASSPGLAPTDTQYF

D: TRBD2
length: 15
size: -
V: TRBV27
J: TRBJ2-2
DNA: TGTGCCAGCAGTTTAGCGGGGGGTGTCCCCGGGGAGCTGTTTTTT
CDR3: CASSLAGGVPGELFF